This is a list of T cell receptor beta chains from one sample in a study of control samples from healthy donors and cancer patients. Repertoires were generated with immunoSEQ multiplex PCR, while TCRdb's copy carries only in-frame clones and drops some. This table holds approximately 210,000 clones, about 90% found once. Sequenced: blood. The receptors shown here come from a man aged 25-45 years in good health. Both conserved end residues are part of each CDR3. D genes are given only for firm matches. Clone sizes are given selectively: once, few, many, or a class where the clone is expanded.

TGTGCCAGCAGCCGTTACAGGGGAACTGAAGCTTTCTTT	CASSRYRGTEAFF	.	13	TRBJ1-1	TRBD1	TRBV3-1/TRBV3-2
TGTGCCAGCAGCTTAGATTTTTGGTTGGCAGGGAACACCGGGGAGCTGTTTTTT	CASSLDFWLAGNTGELFF	.	18	TRBJ2-2	.	TRBV7-2
TGTGCCTGGAAAAGGGACAGGGGGCGCAACTATGGCTACACCTTC	CAWKRDRGRNYGYTF	.	15	TRBJ1-2	TRBD1	TRBV30
TGTGCCACGGCCGAGCAGGGGCGGGCCAAAAACATTCAGTACTTC	CATAEQGRAKNIQYF	.	15	TRBJ2-4	.	TRBV6-5
TGTGCCAGCAGCTTAGCGGTGGGACAGGGGAATGAAAAACTGTTTTTT	CASSLAVGQGNEKLFF	.	16	TRBJ1-4	TRBD1	TRBV7-6
TGCGCCAGCAGCTCACCAGACTCTGGAAACACCATATATTTT	CASSSPDSGNTIYF	.	14	TRBJ1-3	.	TRBV5-1
TGTGCCAGTAGTACTGGACTAGCGGGGCCCGGGGAGCTGTTTTTT	CASSTGLAGPGELFF	.	15	TRBJ2-2	TRBD2	TRBV19
TGCGCCAGCAGCAGAGCCGGCTACAATGAGCAGTTCTTC	CASSRAGYNEQFF	.	13	TRBJ2-1	.	TRBV5-1
TGTGCCAGCAGCTTCTTTAGAACCGGGACTAGCGGGGGAGGGGCGCACCCAGATACGCAGTATTTT	CASSFFRTGTSGGGAHPDTQYF	.	22	TRBJ2-3	TRBD2	TRBV13
TGTGCCAGCAGCCCCAAGCTAGCGGGGGAGAAGCAGTACTTC	CASSPKLAGEKQYF	.	14	TRBJ2-7	TRBD2	TRBV7-3
TGTGCCAGCAGCCGCACAGATACGCAGTATTTT	CASSRTDTQYF	.	11	TRBJ2-3	.	TRBV7-8
TGCGCCAGCAGCTTGGCGGGGGGCGCCGCTGAAGCTTTCTTT	CASSLAGGAAEAFF	.	14	TRBJ1-1	.	TRBV5-1
TGTGCAAGCCGAAGGAGGTTCTCTGGAAACACCATATATTTT	CASRRRFSGNTIYF	.	14	TRBJ1-3	.	TRBV12-2
TGCAGCGTTGATAAGACAGGGGGTAACTATGGCTACACCTTC	CSVDKTGGNYGYTF	.	14	TRBJ1-2	TRBD1	TRBV29-1
TGTGCCAGCAGCTCCACCAACTGGAATGAAAAACTGTTTTTT	CASSSTNWNEKLFF	once	14	TRBJ1-4	.	TRBV7-9
TGTGCCAGCAGCTTAAGGGACAGGGGGCTTGTCTATGGCTACACCTTC	CASSLRDRGLVYGYTF	once	16	TRBJ1-2	TRBD1	TRBV7-8
TGCGCCAGCAGCCTCCGGGACAGGGATTTTTATGGCTACACCTTC	CASSLRDRDFYGYTF	.	15	TRBJ1-2	TRBD1	TRBV4-1